The 32 T cell receptor beta chains listed next were all sequenced from one sample in a study of CD8 T cells in Susac syndrome. Random-hexamer reverse transcription was applied to roughly 0.45 to 1 ug RNA. TCRdb ran MiXCR on the immunoSEQ multiplex PCR reads and lists one entry per CDR3 protein. In the table there are 95,000 to 150,000 distinct CDR3 sequences, around 94% of which are singletons. The sample taken for sequencing was CD4+ T cells from PBMCs. These receptors originate from a human donor in good health.

Concerning this clonotype: The junction shows a germline mismatch at one end, possibly a read error. V gene TRBV30 combines with J gene TRBJ2-6; 10 nucleotides match TRBD1. From germline, CDR1 is GTSNPN and CDR2 SVGIG (reference sequence). The CDR3 loop spans 13 amino acids. The DNA of the CDR3 is TGTGCCTGGAGTTGGACAGGGGGCAACGTCCTGACTTTC. As protein: CAWSWTGGNVLTF.

J is TRBJ1-1 and V is TRBV29-1, with unresolved D. The CDR3 is 11 residues long. V dropped 4 bases and J dropped 0 bases, with 3 bases sitting between them. Germline V gene lookup returns CDR1 SQVTM and CDR2 ANQGSEA. The CDR3 loop is CSVGVNTEAFF. CDR3 nucleotides: TGCAGCGTTGGGGTGAACACTGAAGCTTTCTTT.

The chain uses TRBV28 and TRBJ2-5; D gene ambiguous. The CDR3 extends over 12 amino acids. The germline gives CDR1 MDHEN, CDR2 SYDVKM. The V end lost 7 bases, the J end lost 1 base, and 7 bases lay between the germline ends. The CDR3 loop is CASTPGQETQYF. CDR3 DNA sequence: TGTGCCAGCACCCCGGGCCAAGAGACCCAGTACTTC.

The CDR3 protein is CASSYSGTHNGELFF. The CDR3 nucleotides are TGTGCCAGCAGCTATAGCGGGACCCACAACGGGGAGCTGTTTTTT. V is TRBV27 and J is TRBJ2-2, with TRBD2 identical over 8 bases. The germline V gene encodes CDR1 MNHEY and CDR2 SMNVEV (reference sequence). Germline trimming cut 6 bases from V and 7 bases from J; bases unmatched to any gene: 10. This CDR3 region has 15 residues.

The V and J genes are TRBV5-6 and TRBJ2-3; D might be TRBD1 or TRBD2, each matching 5 bases. The CDR3 spans 16 residues. The germline V gene has CDR1 SGHDT and CDR2 YYEEEE. The ends were cut back, 3 bases at V and 4 bases at J, with 18 bases in the middle. The CDR3 here is CASSYRDPGAADTQYF. The CDR3 region has the DNA TGTGCCAGCAGCTACCGGGACCCCGGCGCGGCAGATACGCAGTATTTT.

V and J are TRBV2 and TRBJ2-3; unclear D gene. Germline CDR1 reads SNHLY; CDR2 reads FYNNEI. The CDR3 loop spans 12 amino acids. V was trimmed by 4 bases and J by 4 bases, leaving 6 bases between them. The CDR3 loop reads CASSVGSDTQYF. In nucleotides, the CDR3 is TGTGCCAGCAGTGTGGGTTCAGATACGCAGTATTTT.

The DNA of the CDR3 is TGTGCCTGGAGTGGGTCTAGCGGGAGGCCCTCCTACAATGAGCAGTTCTTC. Translating gives CAWSGSSGRPSYNEQFF. The chain joins TRBV30 to TRBJ2-1; 11 bases are shared with TRBD2. The CDR3 consists of 17 residues. The junction had 5 bases not matched to a gene; V was cut back by 1 base and J by 0 bases. The germline gives CDR1 GTSNPN, CDR2 SVGIG (reference sequence).

V usage is TRBV25-1 and J usage is TRBJ2-7; D remains unclear. In germline, CDR1 is MGHDK, CDR2 SYGVNS. V was pared by 3 bases and J by 2 bases, with 14 bases between. CDR3 length: 15 amino acids. The CDR3 reads CASSDPVDTPYEQYF. The CDR3 DNA reads as TGTGCCAGCAGTGATCCCGTAGACACACCCTACGAGCAGTACTTC.

The CDR3 spells CASSIAGEHSETQYF. As DNA, the CDR3 is TGTGCCAGCAGTATAGCGGGAGAGCATTCGGAGACCCAGTACTTC. The V call is TRBV7-9, the J call TRBJ2-5, with TRBD2 identical over 9 bases. The CDR3 covers 15 residues. From germline, CDR1 is SEHNR and CDR2 FQNEAQ (reference sequence). Trimming at V came to 6 bases and at J to 5 bases, leaving 10 bases not matched to a gene.

This clonotype was seen once. The J gene is TRBJ2-3, the V gene TRBV7-2, with D hard to call. Trimming shortened V by 6 bases and J by 0 bases, and 13 bases separated the two germline ends. This CDR3 is 15 amino acids long. Germline assignment: CDR1 SGHTA and CDR2 FQGNSA. This chain's CDR3 is CASRLAWGSTDTQYF. The CDR3, as DNA: TGTGCCAGCAGACTTGCTTGGGGTAGCACAGATACGCAGTATTTT.

J is TRBJ1-2 and V is TRBV20-1; D uncertain. Germline CDR1 DFQATT, CDR2 SNEGSKA (reference sequence). The V end lost 2 bases, the J end lost 5 bases, and 12 bases lay between the germline ends. This CDR3 is 13 amino acids long. The CDR3 sequence: CSARWVSGYGYTF. CDR3 nucleotide sequence: TGCAGTGCTAGATGGGTCAGCGGTTATGGCTACACCTTC.

This clonotype was counted a single time. The chain is built from TRBV15 and TRBJ2-7; the D is unclear. Germline CDR1 reads LNHNV; CDR2 reads YYDKDF (reference sequence). Trimming took 0 bases from V and 2 from J, leaving 8 bases between them. CDR3 length: 14 amino acids. The CDR3 protein is CATSRDHAAYEQYF. The CDR3 DNA reads as TGTGCCACCAGCAGAGATCACGCCGCCTACGAGCAGTACTTC.

Of note for this clonotype: Germline is not matched at one junction end, which may reflect a read error. The V call is TRBV28, the J call TRBJ2-7; the D call may be TRBD1 or TRBD2 (5 bases each). CDR1 and CDR2 (germline): MDHEN, SYDVKM. This CDR3 is built from 15 residues. CDR3 loop: CASSQGQESGGEQHF. CDR3 nucleotide sequence: TGTGCCAGCAGCCAGGGTCAGGAGAGCGGAGGCGAGCAGCACTTC.

This chain's CDR3 is CSVKRALTDTQYF. CDR3 nucleotides: TGCAGCGTTAAACGGGCCCTCACAGATACGCAGTATTTT. The J gene is TRBJ2-3, the V gene TRBV29-1, with D unclear. With 5 bases removed from V and 2 bases from J, the gap between germline ends came to 11 bases. The CDR3 has 13 residues. Germline CDR1 is SQVTM and CDR2 is ANQGSEA.

Written as DNA, the CDR3 is TGTGCCAGCAGCTTAATACCCGGTCATGAGCAGTTCTTC. Its translation is CASSLIPGHEQFF. This chain uses TRBV7-3 with TRBJ2-1; D call uncertain. Germline V gene sequence: CDR1 SGHTA, CDR2 FQGTGA. This CDR3 contains 13 residues. Trimming removed 1 base at V and 8 bases at J, with 9 bases between. Combining the CDR3 with reference TRBV7-3 and TRBJ2-1 gives the whole variable domain GAGVSQTPSNKVTEKGKYVELRCDPISGHTALYWYRQSLGQGPEFLIYFQGTGAADDSGLPNDRFFAVRPEGSVSTLKIQRTERGDSAVYLCASSLIPGHEQFFGPGTRLTVL.

This clonotype was detected only once. The chain couples TRBV3-1 to TRBJ1-1; D is ambiguous. V lost 6 bases, J lost 1 base, and 18 bases lay in between. This CDR3 is 16 amino acids long. CDR1 is LGHDT and CDR2 is YNNKEL in the germline V gene (reference sequence). The CDR3 region has the DNA TGTGCCAGCAGTCCCTCGCCGCTTTCTAGGAACACTGAAGCTTTCTTT. It yields the protein CASSPSPLSRNTEAFF.

The chain is built from TRBV7-3 and TRBJ1-2; maybe TRBD1 (6 bases). The germline V gene encodes CDR1 SGHTA and CDR2 FQGTGA. Trimming stripped 5 bases from V and 8 bases from J, with 15 bases between. CDR3 length: 13 amino acids. The DNA of the CDR3 is TGTGCCAGCAGCCAAGGGGCAGGGGAGGGCTACACCTTC. Translating gives CASSQGAGEGYTF. Complete variable domain (other parts from reference TRBV7-3 and TRBJ1-2): GAGVSQTPSNKVTEKGKYVELRCDPISGHTALYWYRQSLGQGPEFLIYFQGTGAADDSGLPNDRFFAVRPEGSVSTLKIQRTERGDSAVYLCASSQGAGEGYTFGSGTRLTVV.

This clonotype occurred once. V usage is TRBV7-9 and J usage is TRBJ2-4; 7 positions match TRBD1. The CDR3 covers 14 residues. The V and J ends lost 4 bases and 6 bases, in that order; junction bases with no gene match: 6. The germline CDR1 and CDR2 sequences are SEHNR and FQNEAQ (reference sequence). This CDR3 reads CASSSDWDRNIQYF. The CDR3 nucleotides read TGTGCCAGCAGCTCAGACTGGGACAGAAACATTCAGTACTTC.

This clonotype appeared a single time. The chain uses TRBV6-5 and TRBJ2-7, with D possibly matching TRBD2 (5 bases). V was shortened by 6 bases and J by 6 bases, with 18 bases between the two germline ends. Germline-derived CDR1 and CDR2 are MNHEY and SVGAGI. The CDR3 contains 14 residues. The CDR3 sequence: CASSPPGGLPEQYF. CDR3 nucleotide sequence: TGTGCCAGCAGCCCCCCCGGAGGTCTACCCGAGCAGTACTTC.

The rearrangement uses TRBV12-5 and TRBJ2-1; TRBD1 matches at 7 bases. The CDR3 has 16 amino acids. Looked up from germline, CDR1 is LGHNT and CDR2 is FRNRAP. Germline trimming cut 3 bases from V and 5 bases from J; bases unmatched to any gene: 10. The CDR3 loop is CASGFGMQGDNNEQFF. Written as DNA, the CDR3 is TGTGCTAGTGGTTTTGGTATGCAGGGGGATAACAATGAGCAGTTCTTC.

The chain combines TRBV5-1 with TRBJ2-3; no definite D call. V was pared by 0 bases and J by 2 bases, with 10 bases between. Looked up from germline, CDR1 is SGHRS and CDR2 is YFSETQ. The CDR3 is 15 amino acids. The CDR3 is CASSLVQKITDTQYF. The CDR3 region has the DNA TGCGCCAGCAGCTTGGTCCAGAAGATCACAGATACGCAGTATTTT. Full variable domain (missing parts from reference TRBV5-1 and TRBJ2-3): KAGVTQTPRYLIKTRGQQVTLSCSPISGHRSVSWYQQTPGQGLQFLFEYFSETQRNKGNFPGRFSGRQFSNSRSEMNVSTLELGDSALYLCASSLVQKITDTQYFGPGTRLTVL.

The V and J genes are TRBV28 and TRBJ1-2; D gene uncertain. Trimming left V 7 bases short and J 4 bases short, with 13 bases between. Germline CDR1 reads MDHEN; CDR2 reads SYDVKM. This CDR3 is 13 amino acids long. CDR3 bases: TGTGCCAGCAACGCGGGCGCCAGCTATGGCTACACCTTC. It encodes CASNAGASYGYTF.

This chain joins TRBV2 and TRBJ1-4; TRBD1 agrees at 8 bases. The CDR3 consists of 15 residues. V was pared by 1 base and J by 4 bases, with 2 bases of the junction left unmatched. Germline values: CDR1 SNHLY, CDR2 FYNNEI. The CDR3 loop reads CASSEGDRFNEKLFF. As DNA, the CDR3 is TGTGCCAGCAGTGAAGGGGACAGGTTTAATGAAAAACTGTTTTTT.

J is TRBJ1-2 and V is TRBV6-5; TRBD1 might be the D (6 bases). Germline values: CDR1 MNHEY, CDR2 SVGAGI. The CDR3 sequence is 13 residues long. V lost 6 bases and J lost 4, with 12 bases in between. The CDR3 nucleotides are TGTGCCAGCAGCGAACAGGGCCCCTATGGCTACACCTTC. Protein: CASSEQGPYGYTF.

V is TRBV20-1 and J is TRBJ2-2; possible D gene TRBD2, 7 bases. This CDR3 has 15 amino acids. Germline V gene lookup returns CDR1 DFQATT and CDR2 SNEGSKA (reference sequence). The V end lost 6 bases, the J end lost 7 bases, and 21 bases lay between the germline ends. This CDR3 is CSAKGGGVGDGELFF. CDR3 sequence (DNA): TGCAGTGCCAAGGGAGGGGGAGTTGGGGACGGGGAGCTGTTTTTT.

This rearrangement joins TRBV11-1 to TRBJ1-1; D call uncertain. Trimming removed 5 bases at V and 3 bases at J, with 13 bases between. Germline loops: CDR1 SGHAT, CDR2 FQDESV (reference sequence). This CDR3 contains 14 residues. CDR3: CASSASRTYTEAFF. The DNA of the CDR3 is TGTGCCAGCAGCGCCAGTCGGACGTACACTGAAGCTTTCTTT.

Note on this clonotype: A read error may account for a junction end that differs from germline. The rearrangement joins TRBV5-1 to TRBJ2-5; the D gene could be TRBD1 or TRBD2 (6 bases each). The germline CDR1 and CDR2 sequences are SGHRS and YFSETQ. This CDR3 contains 15 residues. The DNA of the CDR3 is TGCGCCGGCAGCGAGTGGGGGGCCGATCGAGAGACCCAGTACTTC. Protein: CAGSEWGADRETQYF.

This clonotype showed up just once. The chain has TRBV5-6 and TRBJ2-2; TRBD2 aligns across 13 bases. V dropped 3 bases and J dropped 5; count of bases not matched to a gene: 7. Germline V gives CDR1 SGHDT, CDR2 YYEEEE. The CDR3 length is 17 residues. CDR3 bases: TGTGCCAGCAGCTCCACCGGGACTAGCGGGGTTACCGGGGAGCTGTTTTTT. It encodes CASSSTGTSGVTGELFF.

The chain joins TRBV29-1 to TRBJ2-5; weak D call: TRBD2 (6 bases). The CDR3 is 12 amino acids. Germline CDR1 reads SQVTM; CDR2 reads ANQGSEA. V lost 4 bases and J lost 5, with 11 bases in between. The CDR3 here is CSVGVGGETQYF. The CDR3 region has the DNA TGCAGCGTTGGGGTCGGAGGGGAGACCCAGTACTTC. Using reference TRBV29-1 and TRBJ2-5 for the parts outside the CDR3, the full variable domain is SAVISQKPSRDICQRGTSLTIQCQVDSQVTMMFWYRQQPGQSLTLIATANQGSEATYESGFVIDKFPISRPNLTFSTLTVSNMSPEDSSIYLCSVGVGGETQYFGPGTRLLVL.

The table lists this clonotype with a count of one. The chain joins TRBV4-1 to TRBJ2-7; D might be TRBD1 or TRBD2, each matching 6 bases. The CDR3 has 18 amino acids. V dropped 4 bases and J dropped 3 bases, with 25 bases sitting between them. In germline, CDR1 is MGHRA, CDR2 YSYEKL. CDR3 DNA: TGCGCCAGCAGCCGGGAAGTCGGGGGCGACTCATCTAACTACGAGCAGTACTTC. Translated: CASSREVGGDSSNYEQYF.

The chain links TRBV20-1 to TRBJ2-2; TRBD2 aligns across 10 bases. Germline lookup yields CDR1 DFQATT and CDR2 SNEGSKA (reference sequence). The V gene end was trimmed by 1 base and the J gene end by 2 bases; junction bases not matched to a gene: 7. The CDR3 extends over 17 amino acids. CDR3 bases: TGCAGTGCTAGAGGATCCAGCGGGAGGGCCAACACCGGGGAGCTGTTTTTT. Amino acids: CSARGSSGRANTGELFF.

The chain carries TRBV2 and TRBJ2-1, with unresolved D. There are 13 residues in the CDR3. CDR1 is SNHLY, CDR2 FYNNEI, per germline. V shed 4 bases and J shed 5 bases, with 9 bases lying between them. CDR3 nucleotide sequence: TGTGCCAGCAGTGTTAACCGGGACAATGAGCAGTTCTTC. Translation: CASSVNRDNEQFF.